These T cell receptor beta chains were read from a single sample in a study of radiation and T cells in renal cell carcinoma. The table came from immunoSEQ multiplex PCR; TCRdb's copy has only in-frame clones and leaves some out. The sample carries 15,000 to 20,000 clones, 64% recorded once. The sequencing here drew on tumor tissue, taken from a patient whose treatment included radiotherapy and nephrectomy. All receptors derive from a woman aged 70-85 years with renal cell carcinoma. Both conserved end residues are trimmed from each CDR3.

v_call	j_call	cdr3_aa
TRBV6-6	TRBJ1-2	ASSYEEGRMYGYT
TRBV18	TRBJ1-1	ASSSQGENTEAF
TRBV13	TRBJ2-7	ASSTYRSYEQY
TRBV6-1	TRBJ2-2	ASSLSATGELF
TRBV2	TRBJ2-3	ASSEEGASTDTQY
TRBV4-2	TRBJ2-1	ASSQESRVRNEQF
TRBV5-1	TRBJ2-1	ASSLTSGGLSSYNEQF
TRBV20-1	TRBJ2-4	SARAENIQY
TRBV6-5	TRBJ2-3	ASSYGGSGGTDTQY
TRBV6-5	TRBJ1-2	ASRAGQENYGYT
TRBV27	TRBJ2-7	ASRSLGGGIYEQY
TRBV19	TRBJ1-1	ASSIKTGDRVWNTEAF
TRBV5-1	TRBJ2-1	ASSLGTSNEQF
TRBV18	TRBJ2-7	ASSPGTAGVY
TRBV6-1	TRBJ1-1	ASRSEVSNTEAF
TRBV19	TRBJ2-7	ASSMGRLPYEQY
TRBV11-2	TRBJ1-6	ASSWNSPLH
TRBV19	TRBJ1-2	ASSILDSNYGYT
TRBV19	TRBJ2-5	ASSVGQETQY
TRBV4-2	TRBJ1-3	ASSQGTGTGNTIY
TRBV6-5	TRBJ2-7	ASRDTSGNRYEQY
TRBV29-1	TRBJ2-3	SVGSSQRDTQY
TRBV15	TRBJ2-7	ATSSTWTEISYEQY
TRBV25-1	TRBJ1-6	ASSETGYNSPLH
TRBV5-1	TRBJ2-5	ASSRDGAVTETQY
TRBV25-1	TRBJ2-7	ASQRSYEQY
TRBV4-2	TRBJ2-7	ASSLLLAGANYEQY
TRBV6-5	TRBJ2-7	ASSYDQTTYEQY
TRBV6-5	TRBJ2-7	ASGKNRDRGHEQY
TRBV4-1	TRBJ2-5	ASSQEGSRETQY
TRBV6-6	TRBJ1-1	ASRPGTGATEAF
TRBV18	TRBJ2-2	ASSPPGTGELF
TRBV7-8	TRBJ2-7	ASSPRASYEQY